One sample yielded the 20 T cell receptor beta chains listed below, sequenced in a study of CD8 T cells in Susac syndrome. Random hexamers served to reverse transcribe roughly 0.5 to 1 ug RNA. TCRdb ran MiXCR on the immunoSEQ multiplex PCR reads and lists one entry per CDR3 protein. The sample records some 130,000 distinct CDR3 sequences, approximately 94% being singletons. Sequenced material: CD4+ T cells from PBMCs. These receptors were obtained from a human donor with multiple sclerosis.

The chain employs TRBV6-6 and TRBJ1-2; a possible D gene is TRBD1 (6 bases). This CDR3 has 13 amino acids. Trimming cost V 5 bases and J 6 bases, with 13 bases left between them. CDR1 MNHNY and CDR2 SVGAGI come from the germline V gene (reference sequence). The CDR3 nucleotides are TGTGCCAGCAGTAATCCGGGGGGCGATGGCTACACCTTC. As protein: CASSNPGGDGYTF.

The CDR3 DNA reads as TGTGCCTGGAGTTATGGCCCCGCGGTAAACACTGAAGCTTTCTTT. It yields the protein CAWSYGPAVNTEAFF. The chain is built from TRBV30 and TRBJ1-1, with D unresolved. This CDR3 is 15 amino acids long. The ends were cut back, 2 bases at V and 2 bases at J, with 15 bases in the middle. From germline, CDR1 is GTSNPN and CDR2 SVGIG (reference sequence).

The chain has TRBV30 and TRBJ1-2; 9 bases fit TRBD1. The V segment lost 8 bases and the J segment 4 bases; nucleotides outside the gene matches: 5. Germline V gene lookup returns CDR1 GTSNPN and CDR2 SVGIG (reference sequence). The CDR3 is made up of 12 amino acids. The CDR3 region is CAAPGQGYGYTF. The CDR3 nucleotides read TGTGCCGCCCCGGGACAGGGCTATGGCTACACCTTC.

The chain employs TRBV5-4 and TRBJ2-3, with D perhaps TRBD1 (5 bases). Germline CDR1 and CDR2: SGHNT and YYREEE (reference sequence). The CDR3 spans 13 residues. Trimming left V 5 bases short and J 4 bases short, with 11 bases between. CDR3 sequence (DNA): TGTGCCAGCAGGACAGCCAGACCAGATACGCAGTATTTT. It codes for CASRTARPDTQYF.

V is TRBV20-1 and J is TRBJ1-1; unclear D gene. Trimming stripped 6 bases from V and 1 base from J, with 15 bases between. The CDR3 runs 14 residues. The V gene's germline CDR1 is DFQATT and CDR2 SNEGSKA (reference sequence). CDR3 residues: CSARPHSGNTEAFF. DNA for the CDR3: TGCAGTGCCCGGCCTCACAGCGGGAACACTGAAGCTTTCTTT.

This chain uses TRBV6-1 with TRBJ2-7; no firm D call. This CDR3 contains 16 residues. The V gene lost 4 bases and the J gene lost 0 bases, with 16 bases spanning the gap. From germline, CDR1 is MNHNS and CDR2 SASEGT. CDR3 sequence: CASSGPAAFSSYEQYF. Here the CDR3 DNA reads TGTGCCAGCAGTGGGCCGGCGGCTTTTAGCTCCTACGAGCAGTACTTC.

The chain uses TRBV3-1 and TRBJ1-2; D remains ambiguous. Germline V gene sequence: CDR1 LGHDT, CDR2 YNNKEL (reference sequence). The length of the CDR3 is 16 residues. V lost 4 bases and J 5 bases, leaving 20 bases between the germline ends. CDR3 sequence: CASSLPVLGVPYGYTF. In nucleotides, the CDR3 is TGTGCCAGCAGCCTCCCCGTTCTCGGCGTCCCATATGGCTACACCTTC.

This clonotype came up once. The rearrangement uses TRBV7-2 and TRBJ1-1; D not certain. The V and J ends lost 2 bases and 1 base respectively, with 8 bases between them. Per germline, CDR1 SGHTA and CDR2 FQGNSA. CDR3 size: 14 residues. CDR3 nucleotide sequence: TGTGCCAGCAGCTTACGGGTAGGGAACACTGAAGCTTTCTTT. Its translation is CASSLRVGNTEAFF.

The chain has TRBV19 and TRBJ2-7; no definite D call. Trimming took off 6 bases at V and 4 bases at J, with 13 bases between the two ends. This CDR3 is 13 amino acids long. Germline CDR1 is LNHDA and CDR2 is SQIVND (reference sequence). The chain's CDR3 is CASSATPSYEQYF. The CDR3 region has the DNA TGTGCCAGTAGCGCGACTCCCTCATACGAGCAGTACTTC.

The chain links TRBV5-1 to TRBJ2-3, with 7 bases identical to TRBD1. Germline CDR1 and CDR2: SGHRS and YFSETQ. V lost 6 bases and J lost 3; bases outside the gene matches: 4. This CDR3 is 13 amino acids long. The CDR3 coding sequence is TGCGCCAGCAACAGGGGAAGGACAGATACGCAGTATTTT. The encoded protein is CASNRGRTDTQYF.

In this sample, this clonotype turned up once. The V gene is TRBV6-1, the J gene TRBJ1-4, with 7 bases matching TRBD1. The CDR3 sequence is 17 residues long. From germline, CDR1 is MNHNS and CDR2 SASEGT. V lost 8 bases and J lost 0; bases outside the gene matches: 12. The CDR3 loop is CASSQGRNPPTNEKLFF. CDR3 coding DNA: TGTGCCAGCTCACAGGGGAGGAATCCACCAACTAATGAAAAACTGTTTTTT.

To note about this clonotype: Compared with germline, one end of the junction differs, possibly owing to a read error. The chain joins TRBV12-3 or TRBV12-4 to TRBJ2-7; 9 nucleotides match TRBD2. The CDR3 totals 17 residues. The CDR3 reads CASSPSLSGLASHEQYF. The CDR3, as DNA: TGTGCCAGCAGCCCCTCCCTCTCGGGACTAGCCTCCCACGAGCAGTACTTC.

V and J are TRBV27 and TRBJ2-2, with 8 bases fitting TRBD2. CDR1 is MNHEY and CDR2 is SMNVEV in the germline V gene (reference sequence). V lost 1 base and J lost 6; bases outside the gene matches: 7. CDR3 length: 16 amino acids. As DNA, the CDR3 is TGTGCCAGCAGTTTATACCTAGCGGGCTATTCCGGGGAGCTGTTTTTT. Amino acids: CASSLYLAGYSGELFF.

The chain carries TRBV10-3 and TRBJ2-7; a weak D match, TRBD2 (5 bases). CDR3 length: 14 residues. CDR1 ENHRY and CDR2 SYGVKD come from the germline V gene. V gave up 4 bases and J gave up 2 bases, with 12 bases separating them. The CDR3 is CAISGSGVPYEQYF. In nucleotides, the CDR3 is TGTGCCATCAGTGGATCCGGGGTTCCCTACGAGCAGTACTTC.

The chain recombines TRBV7-2 with TRBJ2-7, with unresolved D. V was clipped by 1 base and J by 2 bases, with 12 bases between them. CDR1 is SGHTA, CDR2 FQGNSA, per germline. This CDR3 spans 15 amino acids. For the CDR3, the DNA is TGTGCCAGCAGCTTAGTTACCACAGTGGCCTACGAGCAGTACTTC. As protein: CASSLVTTVAYEQYF.

The chain carries TRBV20-1 and TRBJ2-5, with TRBD2 matching over 10 bases. The length of the CDR3 is 15 residues. The germline gives CDR1 DFQATT, CDR2 SNEGSKA (reference sequence). The junction had 9 bases not matched to a gene; V was cut back by 6 bases and J by 2 bases. This chain's CDR3 is CSAGPLAGVQETQYF. In DNA, the CDR3 is TGCAGTGCCGGCCCCCTAGCGGGAGTGCAAGAGACCCAGTACTTC.

J is TRBJ2-2 and V is TRBV5-1, with TRBD2 as a possible D gene (5 bases). CDR3 length: 14 amino acids. Germline CDR1 and CDR2: SGHRS and YFSETQ. The V end was cut by 6 bases, the J end by 3 bases, with 12 bases between. CDR3 region: CASTLRADTGELFF. The DNA for the CDR3 is TGCGCCAGCACCCTGCGGGCGGACACCGGGGAGCTGTTTTTT.

The rearrangement links TRBV12-3 or TRBV12-4 to TRBJ1-1; no definite D call. This CDR3 contains 13 residues. V gave up 7 bases and J gave up 1 base, with 10 bases separating them. The CDR3 DNA reads as TGTGCCAGCACCATAGGGCAGAACACTGAAGCTTTCTTT. Amino acid sequence: CASTIGQNTEAFF.

V is TRBV20-1 and J is TRBJ2-5; D gene uncertain. V lost 4 bases and J lost 2, with 17 bases in between. The CDR3 extends over 15 amino acids. Germline CDR1 is DFQATT and CDR2 is SNEGSKA (reference sequence). CDR3 region: CSATGSNTLQETQYF. The CDR3 nucleotides are TGCAGTGCTACCGGGTCCAATACCCTTCAAGAGACCCAGTACTTC.

This chain joins TRBV2 and TRBJ2-2; 7 bases match TRBD2. J lost 1 base, V lost 8 bases, and 7 bases had no gene match. This CDR3 is built from 15 residues. Germline loops: CDR1 SNHLY, CDR2 FYNNEI. The DNA of the CDR3 is TGTGCCAGCCTCAGCGGGGCCCAGAACACCGGGGAGCTGTTTTTT. This sequence encodes CASLSGAQNTGELFF.